These 5 T cell receptor beta chains share one sample of origin, sequenced in a study of blood T cell repertoires in COVID-19. The data were produced by immunoSEQ multiplex PCR, yet TCRdb's version contains in-frame clones alone and is incomplete. This repertoire shows 390,000 or so clones, approximately 90% found once; its top ten account for over 1.1%. Input material: peripheral blood. These receptors came from a woman aged 25 to 45 with active or convalescent COVID-19.

The gene calls are TRBV27 and TRBJ1-1; 8 nucleotides align to TRBD1. In germline, CDR1 is MNHEY, CDR2 SMNVEV (reference sequence). The CDR3 has 13 residues. J gave up 4 bases and V 8 bases, and 6 bases lay outside the gene matches. DNA for the CDR3: TGTGCCAGCTCCTTCGACAGGGGCACTGAAGCTTTCTTT. This gives the protein CASSFDRGTEAFF.

V is TRBV20-1 and J is TRBJ1-2; 12 positions match TRBD1. The CDR3 has 15 residues. Per the germline V gene, CDR1 is DFQATT and CDR2 is SNEGSKA (reference sequence). The V segment lost 3 bases and the J segment 6 bases; nucleotides outside the gene matches: 8. The CDR3 DNA sequence: TGCAGTGCTAGTTCAGGGACAGGGGGCGCCGATGGCTACACCTTC. It specifies CSASSGTGGADGYTF.

In its sample, this clone was seen a few times. The V gene is TRBV2, the J gene TRBJ1-5; D uncertain. Trimming shortened V by 4 bases and J by 6 bases, and 10 bases separated the two germline ends. The CDR3 is made up of 13 amino acids. The V gene's germline CDR1 is SNHLY and CDR2 FYNNEI. The CDR3 region has the DNA TGTGCCAGCAGTGTGCAGAACCCTCAGCCCCAGCATTTT. It is translated as CASSVQNPQPQHF. Based on the CDR3 plus reference TRBV2 and TRBJ1-5, the full variable domain is EPEVTQTPSHQVTQMGQEVILRCVPISNHLYFYWYRQILGQKVEFLVSFYNNEISEKSEIFDDQFSVERPDGSNFTLKIRSTKLEDSAMYFCASSVQNPQPQHFGDGTRLSIL.

The V gene is TRBV15, the J gene TRBJ1-4, with 9 nucleotides matching TRBD1. Unmatched junction bases numbered 2, after V lost 3 bases and J lost 6 bases. The CDR3 has 14 residues. The germline V gene has CDR1 LNHNV and CDR2 YYDKDF (reference sequence). CDR3 nucleotide sequence: TGTGCCACCAGCAGGGACAGGGGCGATGAAAAACTGTTTTTT. As protein: CATSRDRGDEKLFF.

This clone was seen more than once but under ten times. This chain connects TRBV5-5 to TRBJ1-2, with 9 bases lining up with TRBD1. The CDR3 runs to 14 residues. Germline lookup yields CDR1 SGHKS and CDR2 YYEKEE (reference sequence). V lost 4 bases to trimming and J lost 7 bases; unmatched junction nucleotides: 8. CDR3 in amino acids: CASSRDRALGGYTF. CDR3 in DNA: TGTGCCAGCAGCCGGGACAGGGCCTTGGGTGGCTACACCTTC. The full variable domain, rest sourced from reference TRBV5-5 and TRBJ1-2, is DAGVTQSPTHLIKTRGQQVTLRCSPISGHKSVSWYQQVLGQGPQFIFQYYEKEERGRGNFPDRFSARQFPNYSSELNVNALLLGDSALYLCASSRDRALGGYTFGSGTRLTVV.